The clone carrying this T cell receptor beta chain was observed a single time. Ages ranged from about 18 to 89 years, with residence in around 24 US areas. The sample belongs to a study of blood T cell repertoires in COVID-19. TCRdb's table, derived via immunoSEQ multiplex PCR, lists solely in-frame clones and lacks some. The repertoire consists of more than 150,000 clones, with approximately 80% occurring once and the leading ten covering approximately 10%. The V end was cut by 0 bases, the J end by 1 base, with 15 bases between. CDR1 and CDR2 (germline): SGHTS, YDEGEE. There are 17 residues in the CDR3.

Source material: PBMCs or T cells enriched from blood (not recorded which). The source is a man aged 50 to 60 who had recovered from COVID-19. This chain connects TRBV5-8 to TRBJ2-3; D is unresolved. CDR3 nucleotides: TGTGCCAGCAGCTTGGTTTTTGGTAGTTCGGGCACAGATACGCAGTATTTT. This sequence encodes CASSLVFGSSGTDTQYF. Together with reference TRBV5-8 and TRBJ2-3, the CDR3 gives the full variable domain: EAGVTQSPTHLIKTRGQQATLRCSPISGHTSVYWYQQALGLGLQFLLWYDEGEERNRGNFPPRFSGRQFPNYSSELNVNALELEDSALYLCASSLVFGSSGTDTQYFGPGTRLTVL.